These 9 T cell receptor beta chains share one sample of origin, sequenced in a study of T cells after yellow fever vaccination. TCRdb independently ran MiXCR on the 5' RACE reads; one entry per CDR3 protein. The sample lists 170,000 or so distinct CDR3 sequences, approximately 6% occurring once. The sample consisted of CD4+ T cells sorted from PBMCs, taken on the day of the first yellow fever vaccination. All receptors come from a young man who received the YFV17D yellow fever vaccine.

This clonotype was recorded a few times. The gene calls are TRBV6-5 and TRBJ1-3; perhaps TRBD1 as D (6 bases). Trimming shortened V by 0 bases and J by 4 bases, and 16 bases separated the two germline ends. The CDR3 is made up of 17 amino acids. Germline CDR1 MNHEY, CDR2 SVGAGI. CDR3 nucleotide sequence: TGTGCCAGCAGTTACTCGACGGTCGGGGACACGGGAAACACCATATATTTT. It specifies CASSYSTVGDTGNTIYF.

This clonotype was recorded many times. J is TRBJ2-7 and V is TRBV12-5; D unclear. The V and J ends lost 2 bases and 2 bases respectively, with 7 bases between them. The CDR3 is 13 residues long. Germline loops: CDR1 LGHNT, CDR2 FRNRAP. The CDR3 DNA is TGTGCTAGTGGTTTGAGTCCAGCCTACGAGCAGTACTTC. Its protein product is CASGLSPAYEQYF.

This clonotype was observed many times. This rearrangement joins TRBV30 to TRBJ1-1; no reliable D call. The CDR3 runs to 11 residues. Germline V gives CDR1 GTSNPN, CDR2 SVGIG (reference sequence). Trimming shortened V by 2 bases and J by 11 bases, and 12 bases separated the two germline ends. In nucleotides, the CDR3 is TGTGCCTGGAGTTCCCGGCGCCAGGCTTTCTTT. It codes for CAWSSRRQAFF.

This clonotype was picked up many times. CDR3: CASSQTGTVYSGANVLTF. The CDR3 coding sequence is TGTGCCAGCAGCCAGACGGGGACAGTTTACTCTGGGGCCAACGTCCTGACTTTC. The chain combines TRBV3-1 with TRBJ2-6, with 7 bases identical to TRBD1. The J segment lost 0 bases and the V segment lost 3 bases, leaving 8 bases of the junction unmatched. This CDR3 spans 18 amino acids. Germline CDR1 is LGHDT and CDR2 is YNNKEL (reference sequence).

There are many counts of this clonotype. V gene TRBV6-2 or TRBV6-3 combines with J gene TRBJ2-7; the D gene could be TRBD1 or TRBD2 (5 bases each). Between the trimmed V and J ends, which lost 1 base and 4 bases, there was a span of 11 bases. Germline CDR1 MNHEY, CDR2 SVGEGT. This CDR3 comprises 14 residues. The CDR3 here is CASSYWDARYEQYF. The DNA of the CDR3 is TGTGCCAGCAGTTACTGGGACGCAAGGTACGAGCAGTACTTC.

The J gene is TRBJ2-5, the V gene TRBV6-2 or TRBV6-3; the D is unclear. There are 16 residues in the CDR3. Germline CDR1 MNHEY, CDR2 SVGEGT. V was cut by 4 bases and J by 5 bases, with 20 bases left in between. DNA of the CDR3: TGTGCCAGCAGTTCCCCCCCGGGCCATCCACGTGAGACCCAGTACTTC. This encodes CASSSPPGHPRETQYF.

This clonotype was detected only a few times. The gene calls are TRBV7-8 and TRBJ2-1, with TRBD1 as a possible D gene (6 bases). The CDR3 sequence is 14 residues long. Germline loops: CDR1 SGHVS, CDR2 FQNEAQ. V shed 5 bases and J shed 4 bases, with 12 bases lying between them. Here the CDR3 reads CASSGRGAYNEQFF. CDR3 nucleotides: TGTGCCAGCAGCGGCAGGGGTGCATACAATGAGCAGTTCTTC.

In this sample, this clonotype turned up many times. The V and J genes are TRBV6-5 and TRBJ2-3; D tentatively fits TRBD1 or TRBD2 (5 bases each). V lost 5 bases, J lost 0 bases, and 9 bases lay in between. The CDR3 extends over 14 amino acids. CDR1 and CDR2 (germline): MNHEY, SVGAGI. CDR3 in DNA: TGTGCCAGCAGTCACGGGACCAGCACAGATACGCAGTATTTT. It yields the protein CASSHGTSTDTQYF.

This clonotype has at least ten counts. CDR3 DNA sequence: TGTGCCAGCAGCTTTTGGACAGGGGGTGGGGAGACCCAGTACTTC. This translates into CASSFWTGGGETQYF. This sequence joins TRBV11-2 and TRBJ2-5, with 10 bases lining up with TRBD1. Germline loops: CDR1 SGHAT, CDR2 FQNNGV. The CDR3 is 15 residues long. V gave up 3 bases and J gave up 5 bases; unmatched junction bases: 6. The whole variable domain, filled in from reference TRBV11-2 and TRBJ2-5, reads EAGVAQSPRYKIIEKRQSVAFWCNPISGHATLYWYQQILGQGPKLLIQFQNNGVVDDSQLPKDRFSAERLKGVDSTLKIQPAKLEDSAVYLCASSFWTGGGETQYFGPGTRLLVL.